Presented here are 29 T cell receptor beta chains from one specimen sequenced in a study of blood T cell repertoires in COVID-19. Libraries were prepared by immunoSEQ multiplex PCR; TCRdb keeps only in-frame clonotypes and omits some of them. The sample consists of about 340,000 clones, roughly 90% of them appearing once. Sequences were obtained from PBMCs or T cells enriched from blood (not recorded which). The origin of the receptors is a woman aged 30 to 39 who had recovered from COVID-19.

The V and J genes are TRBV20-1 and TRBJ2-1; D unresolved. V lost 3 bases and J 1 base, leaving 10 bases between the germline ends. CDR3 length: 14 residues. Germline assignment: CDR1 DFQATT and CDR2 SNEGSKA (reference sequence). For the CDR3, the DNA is TGCAGTGCTAGTCATGGGCAATCCTACAATGAGCAGTTCTTC. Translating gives CSASHGQSYNEQFF.

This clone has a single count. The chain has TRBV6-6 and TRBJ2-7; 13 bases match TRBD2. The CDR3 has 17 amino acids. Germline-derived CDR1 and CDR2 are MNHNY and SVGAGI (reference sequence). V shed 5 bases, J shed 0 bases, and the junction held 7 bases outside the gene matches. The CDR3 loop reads CASSRGLAGRSSYEQYF. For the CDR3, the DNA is TGTGCCAGCAGTCGGGGACTAGCGGGGCGGAGCTCCTACGAGCAGTACTTC.

The CDR3 coding sequence is TGTGCCAGCAGCTTACTAGGGGGCTCCCCAGATACGCAGTATTTT. Amino acid sequence: CASSLLGGSPDTQYF. V gene TRBV7-3 combines with J gene TRBJ2-3, with 7 bases identical to TRBD1. The V segment lost 2 bases and the J segment 4 bases; nucleotides outside the gene matches: 6. Germline V gives CDR1 SGHTA, CDR2 FQGTGA. This CDR3 contains 15 residues.

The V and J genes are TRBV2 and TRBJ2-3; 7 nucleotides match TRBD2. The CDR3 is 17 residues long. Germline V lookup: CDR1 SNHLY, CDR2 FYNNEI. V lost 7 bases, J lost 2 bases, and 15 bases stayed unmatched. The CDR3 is CASMGLLGLKITDTQYF. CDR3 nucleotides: TGTGCCAGCATGGGGTTACTGGGACTAAAGATCACAGATACGCAGTATTTT.

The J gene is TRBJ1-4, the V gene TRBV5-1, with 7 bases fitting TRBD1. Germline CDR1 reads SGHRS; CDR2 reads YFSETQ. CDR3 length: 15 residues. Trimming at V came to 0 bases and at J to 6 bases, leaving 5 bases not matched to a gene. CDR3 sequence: CASSLEGGIYEKLFF. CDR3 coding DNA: TGCGCCAGCAGCTTGGAAGGGGGCATCTATGAAAAACTGTTTTTT.

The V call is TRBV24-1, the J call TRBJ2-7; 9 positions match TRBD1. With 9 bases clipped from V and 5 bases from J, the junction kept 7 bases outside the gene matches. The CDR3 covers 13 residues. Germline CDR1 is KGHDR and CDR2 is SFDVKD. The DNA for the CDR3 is TGTGCCACCGGGGGGGACAGGGCGGACGAGCAGTACTTC. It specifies CATGGDRADEQYF.

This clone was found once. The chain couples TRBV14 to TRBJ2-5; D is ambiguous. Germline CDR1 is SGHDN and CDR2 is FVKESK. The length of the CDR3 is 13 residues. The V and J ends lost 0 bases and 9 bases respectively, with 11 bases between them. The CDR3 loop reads CASSQEKRTAQYF. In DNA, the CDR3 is TGTGCCAGCAGCCAAGAGAAGCGCACGGCCCAGTACTTC.

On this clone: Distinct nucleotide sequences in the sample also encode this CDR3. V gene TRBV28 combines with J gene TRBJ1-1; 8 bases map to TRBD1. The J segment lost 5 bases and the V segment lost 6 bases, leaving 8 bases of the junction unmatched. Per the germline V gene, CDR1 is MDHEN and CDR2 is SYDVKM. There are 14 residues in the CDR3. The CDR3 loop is CASSLGQGSTEAFF. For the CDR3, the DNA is TGTGCCAGCAGCCTTGGACAGGGCAGTACTGAAGCTTTCTTT. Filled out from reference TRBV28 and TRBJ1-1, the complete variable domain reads DVKVTQSSRYLVKRTGEKVFLECVQDMDHENMFWYRQDPGLGLRLIYFSYDVKMKEKGDIPEGYSVSREKKERFSLILESASTNQTSMYLCASSLGQGSTEAFFGQGTRLTVV.

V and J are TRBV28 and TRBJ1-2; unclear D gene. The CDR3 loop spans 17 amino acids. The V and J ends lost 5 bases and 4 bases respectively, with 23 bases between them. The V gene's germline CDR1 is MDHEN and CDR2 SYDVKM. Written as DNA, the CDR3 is TGTGCCAGCAGTCCCCAAGGTTTGGGCGCGGGGAGCTATGGCTACACCTTC. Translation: CASSPQGLGAGSYGYTF.

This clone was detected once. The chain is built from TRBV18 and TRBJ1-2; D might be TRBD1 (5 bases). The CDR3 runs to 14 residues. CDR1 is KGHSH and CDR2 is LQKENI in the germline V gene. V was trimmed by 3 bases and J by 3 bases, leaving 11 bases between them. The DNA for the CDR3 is TGTGCCAGCTCACCCGGGACTTTGGACTATGGCTACACCTTC. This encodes CASSPGTLDYGYTF.

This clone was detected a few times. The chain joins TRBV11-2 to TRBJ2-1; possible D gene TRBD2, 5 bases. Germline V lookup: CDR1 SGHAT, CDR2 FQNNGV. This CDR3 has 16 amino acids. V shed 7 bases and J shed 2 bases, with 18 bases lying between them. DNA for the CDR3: TGTGCCAGCACCATGAACGCCCCCGGGGCCTACAATGAGCAGTTCTTC. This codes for CASTMNAPGAYNEQFF.

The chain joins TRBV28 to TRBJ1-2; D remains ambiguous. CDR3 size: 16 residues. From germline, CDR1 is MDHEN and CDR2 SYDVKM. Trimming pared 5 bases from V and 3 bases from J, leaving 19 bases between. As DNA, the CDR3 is TGTGCCAGCAGTCCCCAAGGAGGGCCTGGGCACTATGGCTACACCTTC. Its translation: CASSPQGGPGHYGYTF.

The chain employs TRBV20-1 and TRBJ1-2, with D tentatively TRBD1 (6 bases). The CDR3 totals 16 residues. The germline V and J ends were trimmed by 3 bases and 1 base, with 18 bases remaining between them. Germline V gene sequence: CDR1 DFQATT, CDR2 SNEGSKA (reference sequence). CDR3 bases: TGCAGTGCTAGTCCTGCTGGGGGGGGCAATAACTATGGCTACACCTTC. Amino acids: CSASPAGGGNNYGYTF.

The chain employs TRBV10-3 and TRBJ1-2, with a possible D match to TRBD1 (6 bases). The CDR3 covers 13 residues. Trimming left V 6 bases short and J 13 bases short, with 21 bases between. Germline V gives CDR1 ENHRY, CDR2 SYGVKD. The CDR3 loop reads CAISLIKEQGPTF. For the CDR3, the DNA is TGTGCCATCAGCCTGATTAAGGAACAGGGTCCCACCTTC.

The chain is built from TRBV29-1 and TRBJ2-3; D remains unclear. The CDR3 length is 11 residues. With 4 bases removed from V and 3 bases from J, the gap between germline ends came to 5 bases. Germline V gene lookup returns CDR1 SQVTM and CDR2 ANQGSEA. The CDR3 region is CSVAPTDTQYF. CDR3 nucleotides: TGCAGCGTTGCCCCTACAGATACGCAGTATTTT.

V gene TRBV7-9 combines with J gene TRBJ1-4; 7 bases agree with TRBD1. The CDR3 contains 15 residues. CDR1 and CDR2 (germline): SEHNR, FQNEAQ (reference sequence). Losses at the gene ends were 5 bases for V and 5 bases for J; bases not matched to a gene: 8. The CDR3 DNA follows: TGTGCCAGCAGCCCCGCTGGGACAGAAAATGAAAAACTGTTTTTT. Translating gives CASSPAGTENEKLFF.

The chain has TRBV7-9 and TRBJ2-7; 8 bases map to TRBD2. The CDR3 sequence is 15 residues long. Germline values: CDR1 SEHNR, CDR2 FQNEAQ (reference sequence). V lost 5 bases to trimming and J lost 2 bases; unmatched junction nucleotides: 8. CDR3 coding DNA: TGTGCCAGCAGCCCAGCAAGCGGGAGCCCCTACGAGCAGTACTTC. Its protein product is CASSPASGSPYEQYF.

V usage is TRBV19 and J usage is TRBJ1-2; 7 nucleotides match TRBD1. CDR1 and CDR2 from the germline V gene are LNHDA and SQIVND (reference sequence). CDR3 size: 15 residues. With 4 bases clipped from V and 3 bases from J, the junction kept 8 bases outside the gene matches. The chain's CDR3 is CASSTPDRFDYGYTF. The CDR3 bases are TGTGCCAGTAGTACCCCGGACAGGTTTGACTATGGCTACACCTTC.

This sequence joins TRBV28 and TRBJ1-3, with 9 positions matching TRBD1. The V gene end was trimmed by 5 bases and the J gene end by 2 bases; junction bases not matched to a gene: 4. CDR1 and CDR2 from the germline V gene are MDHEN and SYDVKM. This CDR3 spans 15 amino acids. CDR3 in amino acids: CASSEQGATGNTIYF. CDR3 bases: TGTGCCAGCAGTGAACAGGGGGCTACTGGAAACACCATATATTTT.

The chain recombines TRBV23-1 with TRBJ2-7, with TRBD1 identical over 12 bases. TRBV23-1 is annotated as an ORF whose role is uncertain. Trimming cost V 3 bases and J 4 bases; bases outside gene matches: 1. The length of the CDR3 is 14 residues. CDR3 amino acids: CASSQGQGAYEQYF. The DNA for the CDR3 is TGCGCCAGCAGTCAGGGACAGGGGGCGTACGAGCAGTACTTC.

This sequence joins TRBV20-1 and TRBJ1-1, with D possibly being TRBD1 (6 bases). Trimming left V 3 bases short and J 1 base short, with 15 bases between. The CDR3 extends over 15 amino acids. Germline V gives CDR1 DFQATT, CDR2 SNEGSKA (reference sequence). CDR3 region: CSASGGRTANTEAFF. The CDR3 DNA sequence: TGCAGTGCTAGTGGGGGAAGGACAGCGAACACTGAAGCTTTCTTT.

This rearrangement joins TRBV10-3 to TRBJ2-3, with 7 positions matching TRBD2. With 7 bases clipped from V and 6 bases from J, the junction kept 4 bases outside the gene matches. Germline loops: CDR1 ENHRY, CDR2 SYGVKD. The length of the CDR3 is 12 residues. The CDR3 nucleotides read TGTGCCATCAAAGGGGAGGGGGATACGCAGTATTTT. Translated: CAIKGEGDTQYF.

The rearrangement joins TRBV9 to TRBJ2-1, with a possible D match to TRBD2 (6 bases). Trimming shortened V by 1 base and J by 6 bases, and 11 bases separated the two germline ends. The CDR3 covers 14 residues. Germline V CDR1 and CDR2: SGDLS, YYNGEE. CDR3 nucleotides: TGTGCCAGCAGCGTATTGGGAGGAGGCAATGAGCAGTTCTTC. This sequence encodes CASSVLGGGNEQFF.

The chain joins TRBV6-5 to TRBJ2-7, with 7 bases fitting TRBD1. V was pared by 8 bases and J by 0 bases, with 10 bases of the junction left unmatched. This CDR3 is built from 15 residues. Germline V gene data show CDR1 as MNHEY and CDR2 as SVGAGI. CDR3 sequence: CASLTGPYSSYEQYF. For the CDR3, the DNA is TGTGCCAGCCTGACAGGGCCCTACAGCTCCTACGAGCAGTACTTC.

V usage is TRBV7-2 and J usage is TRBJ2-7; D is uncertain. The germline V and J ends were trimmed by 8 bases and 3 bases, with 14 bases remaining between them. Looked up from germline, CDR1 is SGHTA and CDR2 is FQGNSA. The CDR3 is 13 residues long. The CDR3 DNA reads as TGTGCCAGCCGCTCAGACACCCACTACGAGCAGTACTTC. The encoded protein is CASRSDTHYEQYF.

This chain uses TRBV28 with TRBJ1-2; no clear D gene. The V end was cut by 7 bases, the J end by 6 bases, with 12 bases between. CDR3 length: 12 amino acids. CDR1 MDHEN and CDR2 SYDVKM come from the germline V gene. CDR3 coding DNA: TGTGCCAGCATGGAGTCCGGGAATGGCTACACCTTC. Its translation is CASMESGNGYTF.

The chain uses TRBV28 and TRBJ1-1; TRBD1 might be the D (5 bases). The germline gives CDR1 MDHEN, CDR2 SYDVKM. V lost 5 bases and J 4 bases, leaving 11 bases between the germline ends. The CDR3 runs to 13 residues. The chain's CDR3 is CASSLNRGTEAFF. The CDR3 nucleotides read TGTGCCAGCAGTCTCAATAGGGGCACTGAAGCTTTCTTT.

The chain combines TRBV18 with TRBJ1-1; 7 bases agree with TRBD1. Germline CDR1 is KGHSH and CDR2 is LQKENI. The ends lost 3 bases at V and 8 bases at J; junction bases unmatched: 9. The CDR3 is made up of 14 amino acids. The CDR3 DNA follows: TGTGCCAGCTCACCGCCGGGGACAGATCCAGAAGCTTTCTTT. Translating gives CASSPPGTDPEAFF.

The CDR3 DNA reads TGTGCCAGCCGGGACAGGGAGAGTAACTATGGCTACACCTTC. This encodes CASRDRESNYGYTF. V usage is TRBV21-1 and J usage is TRBJ1-2; TRBD1 is taken as the D call from the table, unchecked against the DNA. TRBV21-1 has pseudogene status. The length of the CDR3 is 14 residues.